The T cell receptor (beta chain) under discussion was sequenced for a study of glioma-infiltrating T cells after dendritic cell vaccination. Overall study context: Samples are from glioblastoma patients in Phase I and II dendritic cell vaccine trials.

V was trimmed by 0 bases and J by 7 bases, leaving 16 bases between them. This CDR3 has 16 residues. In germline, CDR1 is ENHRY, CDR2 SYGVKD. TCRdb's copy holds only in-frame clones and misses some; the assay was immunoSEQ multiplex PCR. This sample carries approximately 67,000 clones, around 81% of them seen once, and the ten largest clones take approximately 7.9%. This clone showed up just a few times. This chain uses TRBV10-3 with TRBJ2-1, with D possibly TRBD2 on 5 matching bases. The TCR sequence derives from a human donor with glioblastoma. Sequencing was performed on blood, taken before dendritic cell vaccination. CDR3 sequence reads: CAISESKESGSNEQFF. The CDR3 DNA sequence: TGTGCCATCAGTGAGTCGAAGGAATCGGGGTCGAATGAGCAGTTCTTC.